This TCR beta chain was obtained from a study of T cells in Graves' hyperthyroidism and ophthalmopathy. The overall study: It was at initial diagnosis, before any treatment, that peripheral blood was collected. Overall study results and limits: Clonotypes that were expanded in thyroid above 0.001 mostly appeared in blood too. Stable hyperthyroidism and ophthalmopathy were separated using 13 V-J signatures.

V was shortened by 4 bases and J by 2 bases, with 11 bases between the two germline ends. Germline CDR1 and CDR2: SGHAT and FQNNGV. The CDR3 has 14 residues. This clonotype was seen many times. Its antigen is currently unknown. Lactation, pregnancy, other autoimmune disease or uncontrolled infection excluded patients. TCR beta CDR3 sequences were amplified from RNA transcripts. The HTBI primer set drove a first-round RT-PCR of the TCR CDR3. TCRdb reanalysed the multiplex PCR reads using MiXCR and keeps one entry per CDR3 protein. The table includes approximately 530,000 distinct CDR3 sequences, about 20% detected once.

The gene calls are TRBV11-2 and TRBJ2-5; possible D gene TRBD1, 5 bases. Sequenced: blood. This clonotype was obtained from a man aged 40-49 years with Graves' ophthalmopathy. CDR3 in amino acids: CASSSRAGQETQYF. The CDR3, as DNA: TGTGCCAGCAGCTCCAGGGCAGGGCAAGAGACCCAGTACTTC. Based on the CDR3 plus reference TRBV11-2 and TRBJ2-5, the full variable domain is EAGVAQSPRYKIIEKRQSVAFWCNPISGHATLYWYQQILGQGPKLLIQFQNNGVVDDSQLPKDRFSAERLKGVDSTLKIQPAKLEDSAVYLCASSSRAGQETQYFGPGTRLLVL.